What follows describes a single T cell receptor (beta chain). This clonotype was detected only a few times. Its antigen is not yet known. Base qualities are missing; no much larger clone stands one base away. The record originates from a study of T cells in Graves' hyperthyroidism and ophthalmopathy (dated by TCRdb to 2018 to 2020). Regarding the study in general: Peripheral blood was collected at initial diagnosis, before any treatment. TCR V-J signatures able to tell the groups apart were searched for in a discovery cohort of about a hundred patients, of whom about 40 had Graves' ophthalmopathy and 57 had stable Graves' hyperthyroidism. Prospective prediction of ophthalmopathy was tested in an independent validation cohort of 18 to 20 hyperthyroidism patients and approximately 17 patients who later progressed to ophthalmopathy. For training and testing, the 110 or so patients in the discovery cohort were randomly divided in a 7:3 ratio. In addition, the study compared T-cell repertoires in thyroid tissue and in blood from a handful of Graves' hyperthyroidism patients. Following sampling, methimazole starting at 30 mg daily was given to hyperthyroidism patients, and high-dose intravenous methylprednisolone was given to ophthalmopathy patients. According to the paper, TCR Vbeta CDR3 sequencing was carried out on approximately 140 peripheral blood samples, which came from under 50 ophthalmopathy, around 75 hyperthyroidism and roughly 17 progressor patients. The study at large found these results: Sample size was not statistically predetermined, and blinding of investigators to group allocation was not performed. A model built on a 13 V-J signature distinguished ophthalmopathy from stable hyperthyroidism, reaching roughly 88% sensitivity and about 81% specificity in cross-validation and 80%/75% in testing. In validation, the model predicted progression to ophthalmopathy a median of about 6.8 months before onset, with about 67% sensitivity and just under 75% specificity. Most expanded thyroid clonotypes (frequency above 0.001) were also found in blood, which suggests that blood repertoires may mirror thyroid immune responses.

Ophthalmopathy patients had moderately to severely active disease, with a Clinical Activity Score of 3 or more, a NOSPECS grade of 4 or more, and a disease duration of less than 3 months. Any patient with an uncontrolled infection, another autoimmune disease, pregnancy or lactation was excluded. Clinical symptoms, serum thyroxine and TRAb, thyroid ultrasound, and orbital computed tomography formed the basis for the diagnoses. Ficoll-Paque density gradient centrifugation was used to isolate PBMCs from 8 to 10 ml of fresh peripheral blood. Total RNA was extracted using Trizol reagent, and RNA quality was assessed on an Agilent 2100 Bioanalyzer. TCR beta CDR3 regions were amplified from RNA transcripts. The TCR CDR3 was subjected to a first round of RT-PCR using the HTBI primer set and the Qiagen OneStep RT-PCR kit. A second multiplex PCR round built the libraries, followed by size selection and purification. Paired-end sequencing of the libraries was performed with 100 bp reads on an Illumina HiSeq2000. The source study handled its data this way. SOAPnuke was used to process the raw data, throwing out any read that contained adapters or uncalled bases, had a mean Phred below 15, or lacked an exact constant-primer or identifier match. High-quality paired reads were merged with COPE v1.2.5, and unique nucleotide sequences were defined as clonotypes. Clonotypes were aligned to IMGT TRBV, TRBD and TRBJ reference segments using MiTCR v1.1. Only V-J combinations with frequency above 0.0001, covering 99% to 99.2% of repertoires, were analysed. A TCS score was defined as the ratio between F50 (clonal expansion) and ExV (chaos), using BLOSUM62-based TCRdist between CDR3 peptides within each V-J. Welch's t-statistics and random forest reduced around 550 V-J features to under 15, which were used in a naive Bayes classifier (R e1071). TCRdb passed the public sequencing reads through fastp at Q25 and MiXCR, retaining productive beta sequences. Each entry is one CDR3 protein sequence, shown with its most common DNA and genes. TCRdb's processing, not the authors' own work, is the source of the V and J calls. Counted in this sample were roughly 290,000 distinct CDR3 sequences; approximately 17% of them appeared once. The ten largest clonotypes hold over 45% of the sample.

Sequencing was performed on blood. This receptor was taken from a woman aged 55 to 70 with Graves' ophthalmopathy.

CDR3 sequence: CASSYFATSSYNEQFF. Read as DNA, the sequence is TGTGCCAGCAGTTACTTCGCGACTAGCTCCTACAATGAGCAGTTCTTC. Recombination linked TRBV6-5 to TRBJ2-1, with TRBD2 as a weak D call on 6 bases. V is clipped by 1 base and J by 0 bases, and the sequence between their germline boundaries is 10 bases long. The CDR3 goes from the cysteine to the phenylalanine over 16 residues. Here the CDR3 DNA is all that survives: 48 bases in frame from base 1. CDR1 and CDR2 are read off the germline V gene as MNHEY and SVGAGI.